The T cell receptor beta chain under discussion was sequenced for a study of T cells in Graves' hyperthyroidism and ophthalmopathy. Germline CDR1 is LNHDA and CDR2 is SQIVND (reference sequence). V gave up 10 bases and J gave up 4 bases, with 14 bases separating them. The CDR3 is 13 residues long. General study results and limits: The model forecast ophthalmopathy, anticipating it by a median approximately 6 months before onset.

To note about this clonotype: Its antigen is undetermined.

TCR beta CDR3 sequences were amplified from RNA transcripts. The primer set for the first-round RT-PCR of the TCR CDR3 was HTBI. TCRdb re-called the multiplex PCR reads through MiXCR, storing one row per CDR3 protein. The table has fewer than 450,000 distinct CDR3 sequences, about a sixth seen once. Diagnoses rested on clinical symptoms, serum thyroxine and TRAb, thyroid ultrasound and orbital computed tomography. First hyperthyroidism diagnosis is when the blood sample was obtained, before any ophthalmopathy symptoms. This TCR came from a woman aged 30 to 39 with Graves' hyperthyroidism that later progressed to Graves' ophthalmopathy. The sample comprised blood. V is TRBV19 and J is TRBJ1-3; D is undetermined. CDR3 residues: CANHHRRGNTIYF. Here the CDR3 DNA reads TGTGCCAACCACCACCGTAGAGGAAACACCATATATTTT. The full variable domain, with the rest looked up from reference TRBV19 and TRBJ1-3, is DGGITQSPKYLFRKEGQNVTLSCEQNLNHDAMYWYRQDPGQGLRLIYYSQIVNDFQKGDIAEGYSVSREKKESFPLTVTSAQKNPTAFYLCANHHRRGNTIYFGEGSWLTVV.